The clone carrying this T cell receptor (beta chain) was seen at least ten times. What it recognizes is unknown. The protocol was immunoSEQ multiplex PCR, while the TCRdb copy is restricted to in-frame clones and leaves out a portion. Singletons are absent from the sample, which has about 37,000 clones. Germline V gene lookup returns CDR1 MNHNS and CDR2 SASEGT. With 6 bases clipped from V and 4 bases from J, the junction kept 8 bases outside the gene matches. CDR3 size: 15 residues. This sample is drawn from a study of T cells after posttransplantation cyclophosphamide. Study results and caveats: TRB clonality was highly associated with recipient CMV seropositivity and reactivation. Tissue-infiltrating T cells from skin or gut overlapped little with blood T cells. Donor-recipient repertoire similarity was low at 1-2 months, rising over year one.

Sequenced input: PBMCs. The sequence was collected from a young man in good health and a related stem cell transplant donor. V gene TRBV6-1 combines with J gene TRBJ1-1; 10 positions agree with TRBD1. The DNA for the CDR3 is TGTGCCAGCAGCCACTTGACAGGGGGCGGCACTGAAGCTTTCTTT. This sequence encodes CASSHLTGGGTEAFF.